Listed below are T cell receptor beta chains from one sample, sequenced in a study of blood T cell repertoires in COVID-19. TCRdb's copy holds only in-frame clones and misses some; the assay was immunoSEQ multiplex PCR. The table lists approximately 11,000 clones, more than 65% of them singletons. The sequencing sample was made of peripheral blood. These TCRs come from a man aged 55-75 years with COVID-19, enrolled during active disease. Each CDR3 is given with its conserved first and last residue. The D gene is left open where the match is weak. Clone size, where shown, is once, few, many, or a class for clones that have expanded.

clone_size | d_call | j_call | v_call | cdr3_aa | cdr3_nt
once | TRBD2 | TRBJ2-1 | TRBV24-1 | CATSDLGSGGPNEQFF | TGTGCCACCAGTGATTTGGGCAGCGGGGGACCCAATGAGCAGTTCTTC
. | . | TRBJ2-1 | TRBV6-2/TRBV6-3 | CASSYGGYAGRNEQFF | TGTGCCAGCAGTTACGGGGGCTACGCAGGTCGGAATGAGCAGTTCTTC
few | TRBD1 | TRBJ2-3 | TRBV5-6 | CASSSGTVGTDTQYF | TGTGCCAGCAGCTCGGGGACAGTGGGAACAGATACGCAGTATTTT
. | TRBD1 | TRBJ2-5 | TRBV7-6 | CASSLTGAGETQYF | TGTGCCAGCAGCCTGACAGGGGCCGGAGAGACCCAGTACTTC
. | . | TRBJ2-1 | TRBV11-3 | CASSLVPSDYNEQFF | TGTGCCAGCAGCTTAGTTCCTAGCGACTACAATGAGCAGTTCTTC
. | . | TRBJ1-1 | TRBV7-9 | CASSFSVNTEAFF | TGTGCCAGCAGCTTTTCTGTGAACACTGAAGCTTTCTTT
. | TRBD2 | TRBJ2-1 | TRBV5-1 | CASSLGTSFYNEQFF | TGCGCCAGCAGCTTAGGGACTAGCTTCTACAATGAGCAGTTCTTC
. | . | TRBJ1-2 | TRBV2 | CASSGTGSYGYTF | TGTGCCAGCAGTGGTACAGGGTCCTATGGCTACACCTTC
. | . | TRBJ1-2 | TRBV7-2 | CASSLETAMAFNYGYTF | TGTGCCAGCAGCTTAGAGACAGCAATGGCCTTCAACTATGGCTACACCTTC
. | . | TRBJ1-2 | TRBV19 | CASSFRVSGYTF | TGTGCCAGTAGTTTCCGGGTTAGTGGCTACACCTTC
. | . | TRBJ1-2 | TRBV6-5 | CASQVQNYGYTF | TGTGCCAGCCAGGTCCAGAACTATGGCTACACCTTC
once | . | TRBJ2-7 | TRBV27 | CASNPGLPGGDEQYF | TGTGCCAGCAACCCCGGACTACCTGGTGGGGACGAGCAGTACTTC
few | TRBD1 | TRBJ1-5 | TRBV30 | CAWSPYGTGGNQPQHF | TGTGCCTGGAGTCCGTACGGGACAGGCGGCAATCAGCCCCAGCATTTT
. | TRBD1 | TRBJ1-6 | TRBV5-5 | CASSATGLGSYNSPLHF | TGTGCCAGCAGCGCGACAGGGCTGGGATCCTATAATTCACCCCTCCACTTT
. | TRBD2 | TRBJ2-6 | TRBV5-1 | CASSSPGGAGANVLTF | TGCGCCAGCAGCTCCCCGGGGGGGGCTGGGGCCAACGTCCTGACTTTC
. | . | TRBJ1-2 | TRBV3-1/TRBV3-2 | CASSPPEVSWYGYTF | TGTGCCAGCAGCCCCCCAGAGGTTTCATGGTATGGCTACACCTTC
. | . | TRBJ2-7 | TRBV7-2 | CASSSIFAYEQYF | TGTGCCAGCAGCTCCATTTTCGCGTACGAGCAGTACTTC
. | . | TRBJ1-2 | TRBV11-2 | CASSLEGLANYGYTF | TGTGCCAGCAGCTTAGAGGGCTTAGCTAACTATGGCTACACCTTC
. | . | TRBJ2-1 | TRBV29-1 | CSVEEGTGSSYNEQFF | TGCAGCGTTGAAGAGGGGACTGGGAGCTCCTACAATGAGCAGTTCTTC
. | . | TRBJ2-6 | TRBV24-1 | CATSPEGSGANVLTF | TGTGCCACCAGTCCCGAGGGATCTGGGGCCAACGTCCTGACTTTC
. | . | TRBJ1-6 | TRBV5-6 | CASSLGLSYNSPLHF | TGTGCCAGCAGCTTGGGCCTGAGTTATAATTCACCCCTCCACTTT
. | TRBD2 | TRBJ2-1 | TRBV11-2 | CASSPGTSGRGAYNEQFF | TGTGCCAGCAGCCCCGGTACTAGCGGGAGAGGCGCCTACAATGAGCAGTTCTTC
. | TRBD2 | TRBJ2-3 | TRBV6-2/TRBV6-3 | CASSYWMSGGANTQYF | TGTGCCAGCAGTTACTGGATGAGCGGGGGGGCGAATACGCAGTATTTT